This T cell receptor (beta chain) emerged from a study of blood T cell repertoires in COVID-19. At the level of the study: COVID-19 samples from acute and convalescent phases originated in the United States, Italy and Spain. In each case, the material was cDNA or gDNA derived from T cells, B-cell-depleted T cells, or PBMCs.

The authors' processing: Amplification of reference gene primers provided the estimated nucleated cell counts. Assay: immunoSEQ multiplex PCR; the TCRdb copy retains only in-frame clones and omits some. That table furnishes V, J and clone size, whereas the DNA furnished D and trimming. The data hold some 200,000 clones, with roughly 88% observed a single time. CDR1 and CDR2 (germline): LNHDA, SQIVND (reference sequence). V dropped 1 base and J dropped 0 bases, with 6 bases sitting between them. This CDR3 spans 15 amino acids. This chain joins TRBV19 and TRBJ1-4; D gene ambiguous. Source material: peripheral blood. The sequence was obtained from a woman at least 80 years old with acute or convalescent COVID-19. The DNA of the CDR3 is TGTGCCAGTAGTATAGGGAGTGCAACTAATGAAAAACTGTTTTTT. The encoded protein is CASSIGSATNEKLFF.